This T cell receptor beta chain originates from a study of CD8+ T cells in alopecia areata. Study at large: Tofacitinib dosing lasted 6 to 18 months, which was then followed by 6 months off drug. General study points: Both scalp clonality and the expanded CD8+ clones among the top 100 showed a significant decrease with tofacitinib.

Worth noting for this clone: Its antigen is undetermined.

Treatment: oral pan-JAK inhibitor, 5-10 mg twice daily. V was cut by 6 bases and J by 3 bases, with 17 bases left in between. CDR3 length equals 15 residues. Germline V CDR1 and CDR2: MNHEY, SVGAGI. Once RNA had been extracted, it was reverse transcribed into cDNA to act as the sequencing template. TCRdb's copy holds only in-frame clones and misses some; the assay was immunoSEQ multiplex PCR. The repertoire includes approximately 180,000 clones, over 55% of them detected once, and 1% sits in the top ten. The sample was CD4+ T cells sorted from blood, taken at week 24, from a patient treated with tofacitinib. The V call is TRBV6-5, the J call TRBJ1-1; tentative D call: TRBD1 (6 bases). The receptor comes from a human donor with alopecia areata. The CDR3 DNA reads TGTGCCAGCAGCTTTACAGGGAGGGGGGACACTGAAGCTTTCTTT. Protein product: CASSFTGRGDTEAFF.